The subject of this entry is one TCR beta chain. The entry originates in a study of blood T cell repertoires in COVID-19. Study-wide context: Acute and convalescent COVID-19 specimens originated in the United States, Italy and Spain. Sample material is recorded as cDNA or gDNA derived from T cells, B-cell-depleted T cells, or PBMCs.

The CDR3 extends over 13 amino acids. With 3 bases removed from V and 6 bases from J, the gap between germline ends came to 10 bases. Germline assignment: CDR1 SGHRS and CDR2 YFSETQ. Per the authors' pipeline: Amplification of reference gene primers was used by the study to estimate nucleated cell counts. The assay was immunoSEQ multiplex PCR, and TCRdb's table has in-frame clones only and misses some. That table furnishes V, J and clone size, whereas the DNA furnished D and trimming. The profile shows 200,000 to 300,000 clones, about 86% of them singletons. This sequence joins TRBV5-1 and TRBJ2-1; TRBD2 is a possible D gene (5 bases). This clonotype was sampled from a woman of 80 years or more with acute or convalescent COVID-19. Sequencing was done on a sample of peripheral blood. CDR3 bases: TGCGCCAGCAGCTCACCCGGGGTCAATGAGCAGTTCTTC. It specifies CASSSPGVNEQFF.